This TCR beta chain was obtained from a study of cytomegalovirus exposure and HLA in healthy donors. Study outcomes and limitations: A subsequent analysis found that TCR clusters from the first cohort also tended to co-occur in the roughly 120 validation repertoires, with 90% to 95% of cluster scores above 0. Cytomegalovirus-associated status was assigned to about 160 TCR beta chains. Among the CMV-associated chains, a few were confirmed in vitro as specific for CMV antigens.

This clone was observed a handful of times. Antigen specificity is unknown. Among the 120 or so subjects of the validation cohort, separate from the roughly 730-subject first cohort, were the donors. CDR3 size: 15 residues. Germline V gene data show CDR1 as GTSNPN and CDR2 as SVGIG (reference sequence). The V segment lost 3 bases and the J segment 3 bases; nucleotides outside the gene matches: 5. Assay: immunoSEQ multiplex PCR; the TCRdb copy retains only in-frame clones and omits some. The sample has 200,000 to 250,000 clones; around 90% are singletons. The sequence came from a woman aged 18-35 years in good health and CMV-seronegative. The sequenced sample consisted of PBMCs. The chain has TRBV30 and TRBJ2-1; TRBD2 matches 10 bases. The CDR3 coding sequence is TGTGCCTGGAGCGCCGGGACTAGCGTCTACAATGAGCAGTTCTTC. Translated, it gives CAWSAGTSVYNEQFF.